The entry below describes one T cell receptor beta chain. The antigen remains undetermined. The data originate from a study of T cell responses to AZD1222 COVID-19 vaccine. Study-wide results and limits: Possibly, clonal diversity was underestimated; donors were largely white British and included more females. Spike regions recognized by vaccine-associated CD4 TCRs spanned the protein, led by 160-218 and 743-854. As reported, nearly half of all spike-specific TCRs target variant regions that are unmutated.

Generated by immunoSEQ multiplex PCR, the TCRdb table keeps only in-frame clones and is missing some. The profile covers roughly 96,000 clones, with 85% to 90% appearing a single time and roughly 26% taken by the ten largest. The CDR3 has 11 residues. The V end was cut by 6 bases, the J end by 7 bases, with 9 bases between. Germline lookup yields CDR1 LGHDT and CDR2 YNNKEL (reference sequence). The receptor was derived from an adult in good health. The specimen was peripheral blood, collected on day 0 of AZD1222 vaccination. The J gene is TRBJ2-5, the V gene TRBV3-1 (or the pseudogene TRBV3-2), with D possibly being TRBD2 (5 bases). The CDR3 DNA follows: TGTGCCAGCAGAGAACTAGGGACCCAGTACTTC. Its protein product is CASRELGTQYF.